The 18 T cell receptor beta chains reported below all come from one sample, sequenced in a study of vaccination and CD4 T cells after COVID-19. The antigens of these receptors remain unknown. The Oncomine TCR Beta short-read assay generated sequence data from the DNA of cultured CD4+ T cells. Using its own MiXCR run on the PCR reads, TCRdb lists one record per CDR3 protein. Here the sample spans roughly 14,000 distinct CDR3 sequences, around 21% being singletons. Treatment reported: approximately 10-day PBMC culture with coronavirus spike peptide pools or control peptides (ViraFEST assay). Sample: cultured CD4+ T cells from blood. These receptors all come from a human donor with COVID-19.

Only a few counts were recorded for this clonotype. The gene calls are TRBV19 and TRBJ2-3; a weak D match, TRBD1 (5 bases). This CDR3 region has 14 residues. V was cut by 5 bases and J by 2 bases, with 11 bases left in between. The V gene's germline CDR1 is LNHDA and CDR2 SQIVND (reference sequence). This CDR3 reads CASSVRQSTDTQYF. The CDR3 nucleotides are TGTGCCAGTAGTGTTCGACAGTCCACAGATACGCAGTATTTT.

In this sample, this clonotype turned up a few times. The rearrangement joins TRBV2 to TRBJ1-2; D uncertain. There are 12 residues in the CDR3. Germline V gene lookup returns CDR1 SNHLY and CDR2 FYNNEI. V was clipped by 7 bases and J by 2 bases, with 8 bases between them. This chain's CDR3 is CASTTENYGYTF. The CDR3 coding sequence is TGTGCCAGCACGACTGAAAACTATGGCTACACCTTC.

This chain uses TRBV5-6 with TRBJ2-3; D is possibly TRBD1 (5 bases). The CDR3 runs 15 residues. The germline CDR1 and CDR2 sequences are SGHDT and YYEEEE. V lost 4 bases and J lost 0, with 12 bases in between. The CDR3 sequence: CASSRPTVSTDTQYF. Written as DNA, the CDR3 is TGTGCCAGCAGCCGGCCGACAGTTAGCACAGATACGCAGTATTTT.

This clonotype was seen a handful of times. CDR3 sequence: CASSSVSGTEAFF. The DNA for the CDR3 is TGTGCCAGCAGCTCGGTGTCGGGCACTGAAGCTTTCTTT. V usage is TRBV11-3 and J usage is TRBJ1-1; D not resolved. This CDR3 has 13 amino acids. CDR1 and CDR2 (germline): SGHNT, YENEEA. V was clipped by 4 bases and J by 4 bases, with 10 bases between them.

This clonotype has just one count. The chain is built from TRBV18 and TRBJ1-6; D gene unclear. Per the germline V gene, CDR1 is KGHSH and CDR2 is LQKENI. V shed 3 bases and J shed 0 bases, with 9 bases lying between them. The CDR3 consists of 16 residues. Here the CDR3 reads CASSPLKSSYNSPLHF. In DNA form, the CDR3 reads TGTGCCAGCTCACCCCTTAAAAGCTCCTATAATTCACCCCTCCACTTT.

This clonotype has a handful of counts. V gene TRBV25-1 combines with J gene TRBJ1-1; D is unresolved. Germline V lookup: CDR1 MGHDK, CDR2 SYGVNS. V was shortened by 3 bases and J by 2 bases, with 10 bases between the two germline ends. CDR3 length equals 14 residues. The CDR3 DNA reads as TGTGCCAGCAGTGAGGGAGAGGTAAACACTGAAGCTTTCTTT. Protein: CASSEGEVNTEAFF.

This clonotype was counted between two and nine times. The V call is TRBV9, the J call TRBJ1-2, with 12 bases lining up with TRBD1. There are 19 residues in the CDR3. V shed 4 bases, J shed 7 bases, and the junction held 20 bases outside the gene matches. Germline lookup yields CDR1 SGDLS and CDR2 YYNGEE. In DNA form, the CDR3 reads TGTGCCAGCAGCACAACTCTACCGGGACAGGGGGCGATGGTTAGTGGCTACACCTTC. Translation gives CASSTTLPGQGAMVSGYTF.

This clonotype is termed medium-sized. J is TRBJ1-5 and V is TRBV20-1, with D perhaps matching TRBD1 (5 bases). V shed 5 bases and J shed 3 bases, with 14 bases lying between them. The CDR3 sequence is 14 residues long. Germline assignment: CDR1 DFQATT and CDR2 SNEGSKA (reference sequence). CDR3: CSASGTVFNQPQHF. CDR3 coding DNA: TGCAGTGCTTCCGGGACGGTTTTCAATCAGCCCCAGCATTTT.

Only a few counts were recorded for this clonotype. The rearrangement uses TRBV19 and TRBJ1-1; possibly TRBD1 for D (5 bases). The V gene lost 3 bases and the J gene lost 4 bases, with 12 bases spanning the gap. Germline CDR1 LNHDA, CDR2 SQIVND (reference sequence). The CDR3 is 14 residues long. The CDR3 here is CASSIKEGSTEAFF. In nucleotides, the CDR3 is TGTGCCAGTAGTATCAAGGAGGGGAGCACTGAAGCTTTCTTT.

The chain recombines TRBV7-2 with TRBJ2-7; 9 positions match TRBD2. CDR3 length equals 16 residues. Germline V gene lookup returns CDR1 SGHTA and CDR2 FQGNSA. Trimming removed 5 bases from V and 4 bases from J; junction bases left unmatched: 12. CDR3 sequence (DNA): TGTGCCAGCAGCGAAGGCCGACTAGCGGACTTTTACGAGCAGTACTTC. Translating it yields CASSEGRLADFYEQYF. The variable domain in full, with the rest retrieved from reference TRBV7-2 and TRBJ2-7, is GAGVSQSPSNKVTEKGKDVELRCDPISGHTALYWYRQSLGQGLEFLIYFQGNSAPDKSGLPSDRFSAERTGGSVSTLTIQRTQQEDSAVYLCASSEGRLADFYEQYFGPGTRLTVT.

This clonotype turned up a few times. This chain connects TRBV7-3 to TRBJ2-3, with 8 positions matching TRBD2. The CDR3 has 15 amino acids. Germline CDR1 SGHTA, CDR2 FQGTGA. The V and J ends lost 7 bases and 0 bases, in that order; junction bases with no gene match: 6. The CDR3 loop is CASTPGGGSTDTQYF. Written as DNA, the CDR3 is TGTGCCAGCACCCCCGGGGGGGGAAGCACAGATACGCAGTATTTT. Filled out from reference TRBV7-3 and TRBJ2-3, the complete variable domain reads GAGVSQTPSNKVTEKGKYVELRCDPISGHTALYWYRQSLGQGPEFLIYFQGTGAADDSGLPNDRFFAVRPEGSVSTLKIQRTERGDSAVYLCASTPGGGSTDTQYFGPGTRLTVL.

This chain's CDR3 is CAIGQTGAGSYEQYF. CDR3 nucleotides: TGTGCCATCGGGCAGACAGGGGCGGGTTCCTACGAGCAGTACTTC. The chain joins TRBV10-3 to TRBJ2-7; 8 positions match TRBD1. The CDR3 extends over 15 amino acids. Germline V gene data show CDR1 as ENHRY and CDR2 as SYGVKD. Germline trimming cut 8 bases from V and 1 base from J; bases unmatched to any gene: 10.

This clonotype was seen a few times. This rearrangement joins TRBV5-4 to TRBJ1-2; TRBD1 agrees at 7 bases. The CDR3 loop spans 13 amino acids. CDR1 and CDR2 from the germline V gene are SGHNT and YYREEE (reference sequence). V lost 0 bases to trimming and J lost 7 bases; unmatched junction nucleotides: 3. The CDR3, as DNA: TGTGCCAGCAGCTTGGACAGGGGCGGTGGCTACACCTTC. This codes for CASSLDRGGGYTF.

The J gene is TRBJ2-7, the V gene TRBV20-1; D may be TRBD1 (5 bases). The germline V gene encodes CDR1 DFQATT and CDR2 SNEGSKA (reference sequence). CDR3 length: 16 residues. Trimming shortened V by 6 bases and J by 5 bases, and 26 bases separated the two germline ends. CDR3 coding DNA: TGCAGTGCCCCAATCCGGGCAGGGCGCAACAACCACGAGCAGTACTTC. This sequence encodes CSAPIRAGRNNHEQYF.

The chain combines TRBV6-5 with TRBJ1-4; D possibly corresponds to TRBD1 (6 bases). The CDR3 contains 14 residues. V dropped 4 bases and J dropped 7 bases, with 13 bases sitting between them. Germline CDR1 is MNHEY and CDR2 is SVGAGI. Written as DNA, the CDR3 is TGTGCCAGCAGTTTTTGGGGGCAGGGTGAAAAACTGTTTTTT. As protein: CASSFWGQGEKLFF.

The chain joins TRBV12-3 or TRBV12-4 to TRBJ2-7; 11 bases agree with TRBD2. CDR3 length: 15 amino acids. Losses at the gene ends were 2 bases for V and 2 bases for J; bases not matched to a gene: 2. CDR3: CASSLSSGGAYEQYF. As DNA, the CDR3 is TGTGCCAGCAGTTTAAGTAGCGGGGGGGCCTACGAGCAGTACTTC.

V is TRBV5-1 and J is TRBJ2-1; no definite D call. The germline V gene encodes CDR1 SGHRS and CDR2 YFSETQ. This CDR3 is built from 13 residues. Trimming stripped 3 bases from V and 5 bases from J, with 9 bases between. CDR3 in amino acids: CASSSDGNNEQFF. CDR3 in DNA: TGCGCCAGCAGCTCGGACGGCAACAATGAGCAGTTCTTC.

The chain recombines TRBV30 with TRBJ2-3; 14 nucleotides line up with TRBD2. CDR1 is GTSNPN and CDR2 is SVGIG in the germline V gene (reference sequence). V lost 3 bases, J lost 7 bases, and 9 bases stayed unmatched. This CDR3 is 16 amino acids long. CDR3 sequence (DNA): TGTGCCTGGAGGGGGACTAGCGGGGGACTTTGGAATACGCAGTATTTT. It codes for CAWRGTSGGLWNTQYF.